The rows below give T cell receptor beta chains drawn from one sample of a study of T cells in Graves' hyperthyroidism and ophthalmopathy. TCRdb re-called the multiplex PCR reads through MiXCR, storing one row per CDR3 protein. The table shows roughly 500,000 distinct CDR3 sequences, with roughly 45% occurring only once. Specimen: peripheral blood or thyroid tissue (not recorded which). The source is an adult woman with Graves' disease, either hyperthyroidism or ophthalmopathy (not recorded which). CDR3s include the opening cysteine and the closing phenylalanine or tryptophan.

CDR3 length	V gene	J gene	CDR3 protein
14	TRBV19	TRBJ1-2	CASSLNLGGNGYTF
14	TRBV10-2	TRBJ1-6	CASREQGVASPLHF
12	TRBV29-1	TRBJ1-6	CSVPTDQGTQYF
15	TRBV6-6	TRBJ2-7	CASRGSGQGSYGQYF
14	TRBV19	TRBJ1-5	CASSMTESNQPQHF
15	TRBV7-9	TRBJ2-7	CASSQHGLAAREQYF
18	TRBV7-3	TRBJ1-2	CASSLRMVRGGTHYGYTF
15	TRBV7-9	TRBJ2-7	CASSPPSGQGNEQYF
14	TRBV20-1	TRBJ2-3	CSAGTSGSSDTQYF
15	TRBV5-6	TRBJ2-7	CASSPGLAGVIGQYF
17	TRBV5-1	TRBJ1-6	CASSAKTFDSNNSPLHF
13	TRBV5-1	TRBJ2-2	CASGQENTGELFF
16	TRBV7-2	TRBJ1-3	CASSLAGTGFGNTIYF
14	TRBV29-1	TRBJ2-2	CSGRTSGTTGELFF
14	TRBV7-6	TRBJ2-2	CASSQTLDTGELFF
15	TRBV15	TRBJ2-2	CATSRDSGGTGELFF
15	TRBV7-6	TRBJ2-7	CASSLAPGVENEQYF
14	TRBV6-6	TRBJ1-5	CASTIRGGVQPQHF
16	TRBV5-1	TRBJ1-2	CASTPGGGRGDYGYTF
13	TRBV7-9	TRBJ2-2	CASSLTKANTTYF
18	TRBV7-8	TRBJ2-6	CASSLGTGGRTGANVLTF
12	TRBV7-2	TRBJ1-1	CASSLVDRKAFF
14	TRBV27	TRBJ2-7	CASTLMGVRYEQYF
14	TRBV7-9	TRBJ1-1	CASSLTGSSAGAFF
13	TRBV5-4	TRBJ2-7	CAPEPSGIEEQYF
14	TRBV6-5	TRBJ1-4	CASREGRRNEKLFF
12	TRBV20-1	TRBJ1-2	CSARGPNYGYTF
13	TRBV7-8	TRBJ1-5	CASSSRTAQPQHF
14	TRBV5-1	TRBJ2-5	CASSPDSPNQPQYF
14	TRBV10-2	TRBJ2-5	CASSESFGRETQYF
15	TRBV7-2	TRBJ1-1	CASSLTGPGNTEAFF
15	TRBV11-3	TRBJ2-7	CASRRGTSGSYEQYF
13	TRBV20-1	TRBJ1-1	CSVIEGRYTEAFF
14	TRBV6-5	TRBJ1-1	CASGGQAPDTEAFF
15	TRBV2	TRBJ2-2	CATTGLAGVAGELFF
16	TRBV14	TRBJ1-1	CASSQERGAKDTEAFF
17	TRBV7-9	TRBJ2-5	CASSHRDRRYREETQNF